This T cell receptor beta chain was captured in a study of CD8+ T cells in alopecia areata. Study-level information: Severity was scored as percentage of affected scalp area in treated patients.

Germline V lookup: CDR1 PRHDT, CDR2 FYEKMQ (reference sequence). There are 14 residues in the CDR3. The V gene end was trimmed by 7 bases and the J gene end by 2 bases; junction bases not matched to a gene: 6. Treatment reported: oral pan-JAK inhibitor, 5-10 mg twice daily. Peripheral blood and lesional scalp punch biopsies came from alopecia areata patients. Isolated RNA was reverse transcribed into cDNA used as the sequencing template. Some clones are missing from TCRdb's copy, which holds only in-frame ones; the method was immunoSEQ multiplex PCR. The data show about 200,000 clones, 45% to 65% seen once.

The chain carries TRBV13 and TRBJ2-7, with TRBD1 matching over 9 bases. The sequence derives from a human donor with alopecia areata. Sequenced material: CD4+ T cells sorted from blood, taken at week 4, from a patient treated with tofacitinib. Written as DNA, the CDR3 is TGTGCCAGCAATAGGGGACAGGGTACCTACGAGCAGTACTTC. Translating it yields CASNRGQGTYEQYF.